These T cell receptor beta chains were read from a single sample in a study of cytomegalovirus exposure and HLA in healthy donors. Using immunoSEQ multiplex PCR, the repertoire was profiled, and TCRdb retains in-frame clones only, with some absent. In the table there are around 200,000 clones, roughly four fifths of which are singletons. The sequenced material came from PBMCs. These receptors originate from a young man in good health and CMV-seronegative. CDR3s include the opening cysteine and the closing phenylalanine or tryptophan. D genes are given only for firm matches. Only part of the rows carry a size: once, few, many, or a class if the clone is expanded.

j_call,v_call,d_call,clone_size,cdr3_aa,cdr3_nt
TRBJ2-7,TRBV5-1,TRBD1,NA,CASRSGQGREQYF,TGCGCCAGCAGGAGCGGACAGGGGAGGGAGCAGTACTTC
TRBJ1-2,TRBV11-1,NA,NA,CASSLAGGSNNYGYTF,TGTGCCAGCAGCTTAGCTGGGGGCTCTAACAACTATGGCTACACCTTC
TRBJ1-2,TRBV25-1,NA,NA,CASSGTGRHYGYTF,TGTGCCAGCAGTGGTACAGGGAGACACTATGGCTACACCTTC
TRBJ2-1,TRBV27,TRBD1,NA,CASSLYGTGVDNEQFF,TGTGCCAGCAGTTTGTATGGGACAGGGGTGGACAATGAGCAGTTCTTC
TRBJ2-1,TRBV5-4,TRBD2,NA,CASSLRAGLAGGIEQFF,TGTGCCAGCAGCTTGCGAGCGGGACTAGCGGGAGGGATTGAGCAGTTCTTC
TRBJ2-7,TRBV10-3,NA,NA,CAISESGGVSSYEQYF,TGTGCCATCAGTGAATCTGGGGGCGTTAGCTCCTACGAGCAGTACTTC
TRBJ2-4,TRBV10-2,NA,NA,CASSERTVSKNIQYF,TGCGCCAGCAGCGAACGGACAGTTAGCAAAAACATTCAGTACTTC
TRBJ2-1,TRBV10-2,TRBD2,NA,CASSEARLAASSYNEQFF,TGCGCCAGCAGTGAGGCCCGACTAGCGGCTAGCTCCTACAATGAGCAGTTCTTC
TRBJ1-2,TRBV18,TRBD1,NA,CASSSGQLQYEGIYGYTF,TGTGCCAGCTCGTCGGGACAGCTTCAATATGAGGGGATCTATGGCTACACCTTC
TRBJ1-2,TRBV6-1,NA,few,CASSDRGYTF,TGTGCCAGCAGTGACCGTGGCTACACCTTC
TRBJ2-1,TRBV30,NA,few,CAWTGVSYNEQFF,TGTGCCTGGACCGGGGTTTCCTACAATGAGCAGTTCTTC
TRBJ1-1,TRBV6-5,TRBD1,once,CASSYSYGQGLEAFF,TGTGCCAGCAGTTACTCTTACGGACAGGGCCTTGAAGCTTTCTTT
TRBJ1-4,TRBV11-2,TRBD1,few,CASSLGQGIGEKLFF,TGTGCCAGCAGCCTGGGACAGGGGATCGGAGAAAAACTGTTTTTT
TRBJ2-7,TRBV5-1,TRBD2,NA,CASSFTSGAYEQYF,TGCGCCAGCAGCTTCACTAGCGGAGCCTACGAGCAGTACTTC
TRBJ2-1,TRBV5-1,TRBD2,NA,CASSSGLAGVAFNEQFF,TGCGCCAGCAGCTCTGGACTAGCGGGAGTTGCCTTCAATGAGCAGTTCTTC
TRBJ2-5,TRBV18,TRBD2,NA,CASSPAGGPGETQYF,TGTGCCAGCTCACCAGCGGGAGGGCCGGGAGAGACCCAGTACTTC
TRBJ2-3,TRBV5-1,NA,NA,CASRASTDTQYF,TGCGCCAGCAGAGCTAGCACAGATACGCAGTATTTT
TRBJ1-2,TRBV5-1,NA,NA,CASSPSRGNYGYTF,TGCGCCAGCTCCCCTTCAAGGGGAAACTATGGCTACACCTTC
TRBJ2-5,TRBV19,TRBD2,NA,CASSTSGSSETQYF,TGTGCCAGTAGCACTAGCGGGAGCAGTGAGACCCAGTACTTC